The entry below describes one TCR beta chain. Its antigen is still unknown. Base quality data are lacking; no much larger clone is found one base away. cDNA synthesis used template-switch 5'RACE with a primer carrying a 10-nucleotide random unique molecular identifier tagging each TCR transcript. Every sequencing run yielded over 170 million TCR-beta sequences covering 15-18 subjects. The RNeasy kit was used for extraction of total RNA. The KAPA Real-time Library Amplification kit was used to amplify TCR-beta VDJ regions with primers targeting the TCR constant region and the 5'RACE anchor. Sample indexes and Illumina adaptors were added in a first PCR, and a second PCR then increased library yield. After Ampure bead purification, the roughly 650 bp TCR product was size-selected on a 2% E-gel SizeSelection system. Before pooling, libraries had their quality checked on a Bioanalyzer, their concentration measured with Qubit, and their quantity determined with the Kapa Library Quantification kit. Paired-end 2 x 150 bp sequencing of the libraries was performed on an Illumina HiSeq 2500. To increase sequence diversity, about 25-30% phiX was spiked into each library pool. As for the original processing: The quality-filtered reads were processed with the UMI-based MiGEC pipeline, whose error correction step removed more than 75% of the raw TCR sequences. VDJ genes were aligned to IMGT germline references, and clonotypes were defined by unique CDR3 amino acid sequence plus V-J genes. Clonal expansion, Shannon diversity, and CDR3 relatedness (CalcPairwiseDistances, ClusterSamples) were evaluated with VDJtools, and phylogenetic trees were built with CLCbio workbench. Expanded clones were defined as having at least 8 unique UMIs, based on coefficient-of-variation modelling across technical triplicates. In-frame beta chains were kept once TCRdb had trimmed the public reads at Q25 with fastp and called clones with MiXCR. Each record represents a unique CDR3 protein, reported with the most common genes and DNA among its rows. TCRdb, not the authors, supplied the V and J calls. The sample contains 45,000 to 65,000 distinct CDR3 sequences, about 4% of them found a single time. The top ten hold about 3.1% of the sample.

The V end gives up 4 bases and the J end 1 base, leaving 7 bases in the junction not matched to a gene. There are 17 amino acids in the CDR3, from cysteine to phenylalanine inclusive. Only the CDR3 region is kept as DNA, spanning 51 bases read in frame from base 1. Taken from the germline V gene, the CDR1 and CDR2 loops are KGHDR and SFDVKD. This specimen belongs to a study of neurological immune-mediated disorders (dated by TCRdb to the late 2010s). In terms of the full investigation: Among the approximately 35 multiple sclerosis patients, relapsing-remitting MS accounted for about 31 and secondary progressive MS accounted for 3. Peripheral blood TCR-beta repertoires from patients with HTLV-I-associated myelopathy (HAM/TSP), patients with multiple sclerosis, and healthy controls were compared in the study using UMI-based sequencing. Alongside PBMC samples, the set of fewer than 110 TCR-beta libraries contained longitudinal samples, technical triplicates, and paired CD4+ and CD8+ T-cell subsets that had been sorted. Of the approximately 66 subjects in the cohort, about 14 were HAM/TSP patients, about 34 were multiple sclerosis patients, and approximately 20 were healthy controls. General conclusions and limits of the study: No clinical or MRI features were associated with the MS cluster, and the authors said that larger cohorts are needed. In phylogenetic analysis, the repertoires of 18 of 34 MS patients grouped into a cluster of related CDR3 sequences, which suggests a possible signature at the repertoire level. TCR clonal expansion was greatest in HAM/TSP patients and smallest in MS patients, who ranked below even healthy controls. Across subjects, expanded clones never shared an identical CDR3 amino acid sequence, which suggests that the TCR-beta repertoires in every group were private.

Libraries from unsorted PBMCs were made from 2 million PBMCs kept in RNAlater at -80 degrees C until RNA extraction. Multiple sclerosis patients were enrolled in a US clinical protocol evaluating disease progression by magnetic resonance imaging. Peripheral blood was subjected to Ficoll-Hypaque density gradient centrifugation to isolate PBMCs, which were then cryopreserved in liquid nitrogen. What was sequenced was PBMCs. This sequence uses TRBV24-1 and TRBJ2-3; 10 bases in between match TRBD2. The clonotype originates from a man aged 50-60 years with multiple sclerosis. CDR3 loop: CATSELLAGAGTDTQYF. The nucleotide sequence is TGTGCCACCAGTGAGCTTCTAGCGGGGGCCGGCACAGATACGCAGTATTTT.